This TCR beta chain was captured by sequencing in a study of T cell clonotyping in hematopoietic cell transplantation. Study-level results: Few recipient clonotypes overlapped donors; over 95% were de novo at given depth. No sorting was done, leaving CD4 and CD8 contributions mixed. Graft donor and pretransplant recipient Inverse Simpson Index values predicted broader posttransplant TCR diversity. Recipient TCR diversity dropped after transplant; expanded clonotypes rose from day 30 to 180.

The assay was immunoSEQ multiplex PCR, and TCRdb's table has in-frame clones only and misses some. This sample has around 25,000 clones, with nearly 97% found just once. Worth noting for this clone: Its antigen is undetermined.

V lost 1 base and J 7 bases, leaving 16 bases between the germline ends. Germline CDR1 reads SGHVS; CDR2 reads FQNEAQ. The CDR3 extends over 15 amino acids. The J gene is TRBJ2-5, the V gene TRBV7-8; weak D call: TRBD1 (6 bases). Sequences were obtained from peripheral blood mononuclear cells. This TCR came from a man over 45 in good health. Some clones in this sample may be carry-over from other donors' samples. CDR3 nucleotide sequence: TGTGCCAGCAGCTTAGGCCTACAGGGTACCGGGACCCAGTACTTC. Protein sequence: CASSLGLQGTGTQYF.